These 30 T cell receptor beta chains were all obtained from the same sample, sequenced in a study of T cell responses to AZD1222 COVID-19 vaccine. Sequenced by immunoSEQ multiplex PCR; TCRdb stores in-frame clones only, minus some. Of fewer than 200,000 clones in the sample, around 92% were seen once. The source was peripheral blood, collected on day 0 of AZD1222 vaccination. The receptor set was obtained from an adult in good health.

This clone has a single count. The rearrangement uses TRBV7-6 and TRBJ2-3; 9 nucleotides match TRBD2. V shed 5 bases and J 3 bases; nucleotides not matched to a gene: 15. This CDR3 contains 18 residues. The germline V gene encodes CDR1 SGHVS and CDR2 FNYEAQ. The chain's CDR3 is CASSRGSGRFRVTDTQYF. The CDR3 DNA sequence: TGTGCCAGCAGCCGTGGGAGCGGGAGGTTCCGAGTAACAGATACGCAGTATTTT. The whole variable domain, filled in from reference TRBV7-6 and TRBJ2-3, reads GAGVSQSPRYKVTKRGQDVALRCDPISGHVSLYWYRQALGQGPEFLTYFNYEAQQDKSGLPNDRFSAERPEGSISTLTIQRTEQRDSAMYRCASSRGSGRFRVTDTQYFGPGTRLTVL.

The V gene is TRBV6-6, the J gene TRBJ2-7; D remains ambiguous. Germline CDR1 reads MNHNY; CDR2 reads SVGAGI (reference sequence). V was trimmed by 2 bases and J by 0 bases, leaving 2 bases between them. CDR3 size: 12 residues. The CDR3 loop reads CASSYNSYEQYV. In DNA form, the CDR3 reads TGTGCCAGCAGTTACAACTCCTACGAGCAGTACGTC.

The CDR3 nucleotides read TGTGCCAGCAGTTTAGGGGACGTCGGGGAGCAGTACGTC. Its translation is CASSLGDVGEQYV. The chain carries TRBV27 and TRBJ2-7; D tentatively reads TRBD1 or TRBD2 (5 bases each). The CDR3 loop spans 13 amino acids. CDR1 is MNHEY, CDR2 SMNVEV, per germline (reference sequence). V was cut by 2 bases and J by 7 bases, with 12 bases left in between.

The chain joins TRBV4-1 to TRBJ2-1, with 9 positions matching TRBD2. Germline V gives CDR1 MGHRA, CDR2 YSYEKL. J was trimmed by 2 bases and V by 2 bases; bases with no gene match: 1. This CDR3 region has 15 residues. The CDR3 bases are TGCGCCAGCAGCCAAAGCGGGGGGCCCTACAATGAGCAGTTCTTC. Translating gives CASSQSGGPYNEQFF.

The chain couples TRBV7-9 to TRBJ1-6, with a tentative D call TRBD1 (5 bases). CDR3 length equals 15 residues. Per germline, CDR1 SEHNR and CDR2 FQNEAQ (reference sequence). Trimming took off 4 bases at V and 12 bases at J, with 19 bases between the two ends. CDR3 in amino acids: CASSSSIRGDGPLHF. CDR3 sequence (DNA): TGTGCCAGCAGCTCCTCGATAAGGGGCGATGGACCCCTCCACTTT.

The sample holds many counts of this clone. The V gene is TRBV4-1, the J gene TRBJ1-2; D not resolved. Germline V gene data show CDR1 as MGHRA and CDR2 as YSYEKL. Trimming took 4 bases from V and 8 from J, leaving 14 bases between them. The length of the CDR3 is 13 residues. The CDR3 reads CASSRDPSGGYTF. In DNA form, the CDR3 reads TGCGCCAGCAGCCGCGACCCCTCTGGGGGCTACACCTTC.

The V gene is TRBV9, the J gene TRBJ1-4, with D perhaps TRBD1 (6 bases). From germline, CDR1 is SGDLS and CDR2 YYNGEE. Deletions cut 4 bases from V and 4 bases from J, with 14 bases between. CDR3 length: 15 residues. Here the CDR3 DNA reads TGTGCCAGCAGCTCCAGGGGAGGGGGTAATGAAAAACTGTTTTTT. Translation gives CASSSRGGGNEKLFF.

This clone was seen once. The chain uses TRBV5-1 and TRBJ2-1, with 7 bases identical to TRBD2. In germline, CDR1 is SGHRS, CDR2 YFSETQ. V was pared by 2 bases and J by 7 bases, with 9 bases of the junction left unmatched. CDR3 length: 15 amino acids. CDR3 region: CASSFGHNGGNEQFF. CDR3 nucleotides: TGCGCCAGCAGCTTCGGACACAACGGGGGGAATGAGCAGTTCTTC.

The J gene is TRBJ1-2, the V gene TRBV4-2, with 9 positions matching TRBD1. The junction had 9 bases not matched to a gene; V was cut back by 4 bases and J by 3 bases. The germline CDR1 and CDR2 sequences are LGHNA and YNFKEQ. The CDR3 has 16 residues. CDR3 bases: TGTGCCAGCAGCCCAGCAGACAGGGGGGGAGACTATGGCTACACCTTC. Encoded protein: CASSPADRGGDYGYTF.

J is TRBJ1-2 and V is TRBV18; tentatively, D is TRBD1 (6 bases). Germline assignment: CDR1 KGHSH and CDR2 LQKENI. The CDR3 has 16 amino acids. V gave up 1 base and J gave up 0 bases, with 12 bases separating them. CDR3 sequence (DNA): TGTGCCAGCTCACCACAGGAGAGACAGGCTAACTATGGCTACACCTTC. Amino acid sequence: CASSPQERQANYGYTF.

J is TRBJ2-7 and V is TRBV5-4; no reliable D call. The CDR3 sequence is 11 residues long. V lost 1 base to trimming and J lost 3 bases, with 2 bases between them. Germline CDR1 is SGHNT and CDR2 is YYREEE (reference sequence). The CDR3 coding sequence is TGTGCCAGCAGCTTGAACTACGAGCAGTACTTC. It yields the protein CASSLNYEQYF.

The chain recombines TRBV28 with TRBJ1-2; D unclear. Germline CDR1 is MDHEN and CDR2 is SYDVKM. The length of the CDR3 is 13 residues. The V gene lost 3 bases and the J gene lost 0 bases, with 5 bases spanning the gap. CDR3: CASSLNTNYGYTF. The CDR3 bases are TGTGCCAGCAGTTTGAATACTAACTATGGCTACACCTTC.

The V call is TRBV18, the J call TRBJ2-7; TRBD2 aligns across 7 bases. Per germline, CDR1 KGHSH and CDR2 LQKENI. Unmatched junction bases numbered 3, after V lost 0 bases and J lost 1 base. CDR3 length equals 15 residues. The CDR3 loop is CASSPPGRASYEQYF. In nucleotides, the CDR3 is TGTGCCAGCTCACCACCGGGGAGGGCTTCCTACGAGCAGTACTTC. Complete variable domain (other parts from reference TRBV18 and TRBJ2-7): NAGVMQNPRHLVRRRGQEARLRCSPMKGHSHVYWYRQLPEEGLKFMVYLQKENIIDESGMPKERFSAEFPKEGPSILRIQQVVRGDSAAYFCASSPPGRASYEQYFGPGTRLTVT.

The J gene is TRBJ2-1, the V gene TRBV27; D is uncertain. CDR1 is MNHEY and CDR2 is SMNVEV in the germline V gene (reference sequence). V lost 7 bases and J 0 bases, leaving 13 bases between the germline ends. The CDR3 is 15 residues long. For the CDR3, the DNA is TGTGCCAGCACCTCCATACCCCCCTCCTACAATGAGCAGTTCTTC. The encoded protein is CASTSIPPSYNEQFF.

The V gene is TRBV12-3 or TRBV12-4, the J gene TRBJ1-1, with D unresolved. The length of the CDR3 is 12 residues. Trimming pared 1 base from V and 10 bases from J, leaving 10 bases between. CDR3 sequence: CASSLGSRPAFF. CDR3 bases: TGTGCCAGCAGTTTAGGCTCGCGTCCAGCTTTCTTT.

The rearrangement joins TRBV5-1 to TRBJ1-2, with 8 positions matching TRBD1. This CDR3 has 16 residues. CDR1 and CDR2 from the germline V gene are SGHRS and YFSETQ. Trimming at V came to 0 bases and at J to 2 bases, leaving 6 bases not matched to a gene. The CDR3 sequence: CASSLASGQANYGYTF. Written as DNA, the CDR3 is TGCGCCAGCAGCTTGGCCTCGGGACAGGCAAACTATGGCTACACCTTC.

The CDR3 sequence: CASSAGRVGYTF. The CDR3 nucleotides read TGTGCCAGCAGCGCGGGCAGGGTCGGCTACACCTTC. The chain employs TRBV7-2 and TRBJ1-2; perhaps TRBD1 as D (5 bases). V was trimmed by 5 bases and J by 8 bases, leaving 12 bases between them. Germline assignment: CDR1 SGHTA and CDR2 FQGNSA. The CDR3 consists of 12 residues. The full variable domain, rest sourced from reference TRBV7-2 and TRBJ1-2, is GAGVSQSPSNKVTEKGKDVELRCDPISGHTALYWYRQSLGQGLEFLIYFQGNSAPDKSGLPSDRFSAERTGGSVSTLTIQRTQQEDSAVYLCASSAGRVGYTFGSGTRLTVV.

This CDR3 is CASTLALGNEQFF. The CDR3 region has the DNA TGCGCCAGCACCCTGGCTTTGGGGAATGAGCAGTTCTTC. The chain employs TRBV5-1 and TRBJ2-1; D gene uncertain. CDR1 SGHRS and CDR2 YFSETQ come from the germline V gene. The CDR3 consists of 13 residues. Trimming cost V 6 bases and J 7 bases, with 14 bases left between them.

V and J are TRBV5-1 and TRBJ2-2, with TRBD2 matching over 10 bases. Germline CDR1 reads SGHRS; CDR2 reads YFSETQ. Trimming cost V 4 bases and J 3 bases; bases outside gene matches: 6. The CDR3 is 16 amino acids. CDR3 region: CASSVGTSADTGELFF. The CDR3 DNA sequence: TGCGCCAGCAGCGTCGGGACTAGCGCTGACACCGGGGAGCTGTTTTTT.

This chain joins TRBV7-9 and TRBJ1-2; no firm D call. CDR1 SEHNR and CDR2 FQNEAQ come from the germline V gene (reference sequence). CDR3 size: 13 residues. V was cut by 3 bases and J by 3 bases, with 8 bases left in between. Here the CDR3 reads CASSLMTDYGYTF. DNA for the CDR3: TGTGCCAGCAGCTTGATGACTGACTATGGCTACACCTTC.

This sequence joins TRBV2 and TRBJ1-1, with 12 positions matching TRBD1. The CDR3 extends over 12 amino acids. Unmatched junction bases numbered 5, after V lost 9 bases and J lost 9 bases. In germline, CDR1 is SNHLY, CDR2 FYNNEI. The CDR3 sequence: CARSRDRGQAFF. CDR3 DNA: TGTGCCAGGTCCCGGGACAGGGGGCAAGCTTTCTTT.

The rearrangement links TRBV5-4 to TRBJ2-7; possible D gene TRBD1, 6 bases. The CDR3 has 14 amino acids. In germline, CDR1 is SGHNT, CDR2 YYREEE (reference sequence). Trimming stripped 2 bases from V and 5 bases from J, with 14 bases between. The CDR3 reads CASSFGRGSNEQYF. The CDR3 DNA is TGTGCCAGCAGCTTTGGCAGGGGTTCCAACGAGCAGTACTTC.

The J gene is TRBJ2-7, the V gene TRBV4-1; the D is unclear. V lost 4 bases to trimming and J lost 3 bases, with 10 bases between them. The V gene's germline CDR1 is MGHRA and CDR2 YSYEKL. CDR3 length equals 13 residues. The CDR3: CASSPAQVYEQYF. The CDR3 nucleotides read TGCGCCAGCAGCCCGGCCCAGGTCTACGAGCAGTACTTC.

CDR3 region: CASSYTGGFDEQYF. CDR3 coding DNA: TGTGCCAGCAGTTACACAGGGGGTTTCGACGAGCAGTACTTC. The chain joins TRBV6-5 to TRBJ2-7; 8 bases map to TRBD1. Per germline, CDR1 MNHEY and CDR2 SVGAGI. V trimming: 2 bases; J trimming: 5 bases; junction bases outside the gene matches: 5. The CDR3 contains 14 residues.

V is TRBV7-6 and J is TRBJ1-1; possibly TRBD1 for D (5 bases). V was cut by 5 bases and J by 0 bases, with 7 bases left in between. CDR3 length: 13 residues. The germline CDR1 and CDR2 sequences are SGHVS and FNYEAQ. The CDR3 nucleotides are TGTGCCAGCAGCGAGGGACTGAACACTGAAGCTTTCTTT. This gives the protein CASSEGLNTEAFF.

The rearrangement uses TRBV7-2 and TRBJ1-1; D uncertain. With 6 bases removed from V and 6 bases from J, the gap between germline ends came to 14 bases. Germline CDR1 SGHTA, CDR2 FQGNSA. The CDR3 is 13 amino acids. CDR3: CASSGRAVAEAFF. CDR3 DNA: TGTGCCAGCAGTGGGAGGGCGGTTGCTGAAGCTTTCTTT. Full variable domain (remainder filled in from reference TRBV7-2 and TRBJ1-1): GAGVSQSPSNKVTEKGKDVELRCDPISGHTALYWYRQSLGQGLEFLIYFQGNSAPDKSGLPSDRFSAERTGGSVSTLTIQRTQQEDSAVYLCASSGRAVAEAFFGQGTRLTVV.

The chain uses TRBV9 and TRBJ1-2, with D perhaps TRBD1 (5 bases). The germline V and J ends were trimmed by 0 bases and 13 bases, with 13 bases remaining between them. Per the germline V gene, CDR1 is SGDLS and CDR2 is YYNGEE. The CDR3 sequence is 12 residues long. The CDR3 DNA is TGTGCCAGCAGCGTAGACGCGGGGGTCGTCACCTTC. Protein sequence: CASSVDAGVVTF. The entire variable domain, with the rest obtained from reference TRBV9 and TRBJ1-2, is as follows: DSGVTQTPKHLITATGQRVTLRCSPRSGDLSVYWYQQSLDQGLQFLIQYYNGEERAKGNILERFSAQQFPDLHSELNLSSLELGDSALYFCASSVDAGVVTFGSGTRLTVV.

The chain uses TRBV12-2 and TRBJ2-7. TRBV12-2 is given as a pseudogene. CDR3 length equals 14 residues. DNA for the CDR3: TGTGCAAGTCGCTTAGTACCGTGGGTTTACGAGCAGTACGTC. Protein sequence: CASRLVPWVYEQYV.

J is TRBJ2-5 and V is TRBV7-2, with D possibly called TRBD1 or TRBD2 (5 bases each). This CDR3 has 14 amino acids. Between the trimmed V and J ends, which lost 1 base and 5 bases, there was a span of 11 bases. The germline V gene encodes CDR1 SGHTA and CDR2 FQGNSA. CDR3 nucleotide sequence: TGTGCCAGCAGCTTAGGGTACGGGGCGGAGACCCAGTACTTC. It is translated as CASSLGYGAETQYF.

V gene TRBV18 combines with J gene TRBJ1-3; the D gene is possibly TRBD1 (6 bases). V was shortened by 4 bases and J by 4 bases, with 20 bases between the two germline ends. CDR3 length: 17 amino acids. The V gene's germline CDR1 is KGHSH and CDR2 LQKENI. In DNA, the CDR3 is TGTGCCAGCTCACAGGTCCCAGGACAGTCGGTGGGAAACACCATATATTTT. Translation gives CASSQVPGQSVGNTIYF. The entire variable domain, with the rest obtained from reference TRBV18 and TRBJ1-3, is as follows: NAGVMQNPRHLVRRRGQEARLRCSPMKGHSHVYWYRQLPEEGLKFMVYLQKENIIDESGMPKERFSAEFPKEGPSILRIQQVVRGDSAAYFCASSQVPGQSVGNTIYFGEGSWLTVV.